The source of this T cell receptor beta chain is a study of shared clonotypes between healthy human individuals. Study-wide results and caveats: Naive subsets generally exceeded memory subsets in estimated richness. Exclusively blood specimens were collected; tissue repertoires likely differ.

Libraries were prepared by immunoSEQ multiplex PCR; TCRdb keeps only in-frame clonotypes and omits some of them. The sample records a few million clones, roughly 92% being singletons. Both subsets, CD45RA+ naive and CD45RA-negative memory, were split from the CD4+ cells. The CDR3 totals 15 residues. Per the germline V gene, CDR1 is MNHNS and CDR2 is SASEGT. V shed 3 bases and J shed 3 bases, with 13 bases lying between them. Comment on this clone: The antigen is unknown.

The sequencing sample was made of naive CD4+ T cells sorted from blood. The subset was: CD45RA+ positively selected. The TCR was taken from a man younger than 35 in good health. The chain combines TRBV6-1 with TRBJ2-3, with D maybe TRBD1 (5 bases). The CDR3 spells CASSDGTYRTDTQYF. In DNA, the CDR3 is TGTGCCAGCAGTGATGGAACCTACAGGACAGATACGCAGTATTTT.